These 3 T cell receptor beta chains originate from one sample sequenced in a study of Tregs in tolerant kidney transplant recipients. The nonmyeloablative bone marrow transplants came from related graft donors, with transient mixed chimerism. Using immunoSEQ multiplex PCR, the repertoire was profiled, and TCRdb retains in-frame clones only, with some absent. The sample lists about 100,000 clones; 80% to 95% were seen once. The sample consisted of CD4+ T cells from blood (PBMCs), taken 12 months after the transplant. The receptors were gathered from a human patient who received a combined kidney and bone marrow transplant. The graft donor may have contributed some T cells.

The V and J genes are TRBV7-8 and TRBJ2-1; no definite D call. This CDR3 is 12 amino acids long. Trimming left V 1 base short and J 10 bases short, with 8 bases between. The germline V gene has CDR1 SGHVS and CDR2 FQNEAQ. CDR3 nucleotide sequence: TGTGCCAGCAGCTTAGGTAAGGAGGAGCAGTTCTTC. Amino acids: CASSLGKEEQFF.

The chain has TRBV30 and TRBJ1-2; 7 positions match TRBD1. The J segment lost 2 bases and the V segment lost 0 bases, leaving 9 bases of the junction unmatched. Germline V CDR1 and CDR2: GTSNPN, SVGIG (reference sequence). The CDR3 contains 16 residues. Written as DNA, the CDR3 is TGTGCCTGGAGTGTACTGGGCCCAGGGGGAAACTATGGCTACACCTTC. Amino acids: CAWSVLGPGGNYGYTF.

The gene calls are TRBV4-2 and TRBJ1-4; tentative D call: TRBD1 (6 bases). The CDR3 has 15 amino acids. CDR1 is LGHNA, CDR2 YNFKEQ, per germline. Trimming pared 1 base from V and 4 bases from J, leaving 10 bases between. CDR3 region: CASSQVGQLNEKLFF. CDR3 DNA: TGTGCCAGCAGCCAAGTCGGACAGCTTAATGAAAAACTGTTTTTT.